This T cell receptor (beta chain) was retrieved from a study of identical twins. General study points: Models underestimated how often monozygotic twins shared out-of-frame TCR alpha.

Each CDR3 protein is one row after TCRdb ran MiXCR on the 5' RACE reads. The table lists hundreds of thousands of distinct CDR3 sequences, 10% to 15% of them singletons, with 7.2% in the top ten. This clonotype has a handful of counts. Its specificity is not known. The CDR3 sequence is 15 residues long. Trimming cost V 1 base and J 0 bases, with 10 bases left between them. Per germline, CDR1 SGHAT and CDR2 FQNNGV. A further study also used this sample, focusing on yellow fever vaccine responses in identical twins.

The rearrangement links TRBV11-2 to TRBJ2-7; no clear D. Material: CD8+ T cells sorted from blood. The TCR sequence derives from a woman aged 18-29 years in good health. The CDR3 DNA reads TGTGCCAGCAGCTTAGTACCCAGCTTCTCCTACGAGCAGTACTTC. Protein sequence: CASSLVPSFSYEQYF.